The clone carrying this TCR beta chain was detected many times. Libraries of TCR beta came from iRepertoire HTBI primers plus Arm-PCR of CDR3 regions. A single record per CDR3 protein comes from TCRdb applying MiXCR to the multiplex PCR reads. Of 400,000 to 550,000 distinct CDR3 sequences listed, 16% are singletons. Time point in this sample: newly diagnosed GD, antithyroid drugs for less than 3 months. Making the TCR library involved RNA that had been extracted from PBMCs. This specimen comes from a study of regulatory T cells in long-lasting Graves disease. The CDR3 is 15 residues long. Germline V lookup: CDR1 MNHEY, CDR2 SVGEGT. V shed 5 bases and J 6 bases; nucleotides not matched to a gene: 3. In addition, the sample was reused for a study of T cells in Graves' hyperthyroidism and ophthalmopathy.

The material sequenced was peripheral blood mononuclear cells (PBMCs), taken at new diagnosis, from a patient treated with antithyroid drugs. This chain links TRBV6-2 or TRBV6-3 with TRBJ2-2; 13 nucleotides line up with TRBD2. The TCR was taken from a woman aged 18 to 35 with Graves disease. The CDR3 DNA sequence: TGTGCCAGCAGTAAGGGACTAGCGGGACCCGGGGAGCTGTTTTTT. Translating it yields CASSKGLAGPGELFF.